This paragraph reports one T cell receptor beta chain. Template material for TCR beta VDJ and CDR3 profiling consisted of genomic DNA. TCRdb redid the calling of the reads with MiXCR, one entry per CDR3 protein. The repertoire has 180,000 or so distinct CDR3 sequences, 50% to 65% of them found once; the top ten carry 40% to 50%. This specimen belongs to a study of CD8+CD57+ T cells in acquired aplastic anemia. Patients included in sequencing had previously demonstrated CD8+CD57+ cell expansion by flow cytometry. The CDR3 extends over 16 amino acids. Trimming pared 4 bases from V and 7 bases from J, leaving 23 bases between. The germline V gene encodes CDR1 LGHNA and CDR2 YNFKEQ.

The receptor comes from a human donor with aplastic anemia. The specimen sequenced was sorted CD4+, CD8+, or CD8+CD57+ T cells (not recorded which) from PBMCs. This rearrangement joins TRBV4-2 to TRBJ2-7; no reliable D call. The CDR3, as DNA: TGTGCCAGCAGCCCACTCGGCGGCACACGAAGTGGGGAGCAGTACTTC. Its protein product is CASSPLGGTRSGEQYF.